This entry lists 9 T cell receptor beta chains sequenced from one sample in a study of control samples from healthy donors and cancer patients (dated by TCRdb to about 2020). Receptors were amplified or captured by the immunoSEQ multiplex PCR assay. TCRdb's version of the immuneACCESS table is confined to in-frame rearrangements and falls short of the full clone set. An unresolved V gene accounts for under half of the shortfall where checked; the remainder is of unknown origin. The sample table lists about 120,000 clones, about 92% of them with a count of one. Of the sample, about 1.5% is held by the ten largest clones. Sequencing was carried out using PBMCs. Receptors originate from a man in his forties or fifties with head and neck cancer.

The rearrangement joins TRBV18 to TRBJ2-1, with 9 bases matching TRBD2. The CDR3 totals 18 residues. Germline V gene lookup returns CDR1 KGHSH and CDR2 LQKENI. V dropped 2 bases and J dropped 0; count of bases not matched to a gene: 8. The CDR3, as DNA: TGTGCCAGCTCACCAATTAGCGGGGGCCCGAGCTCCTACAATGAGCAGTTCTTC. Protein product: CASSPISGGPSSYNEQFF.

The chain is built from TRBV30 and TRBJ2-3; 8 bases match TRBD1. CDR3 length equals 14 residues. Germline loops: CDR1 GTSNPN, CDR2 SVGIG (reference sequence). Losses at the gene ends were 2 bases for V and 4 bases for J; bases not matched to a gene: 5. The CDR3 protein is CAWSQQGGPDTQYF. CDR3 DNA sequence: TGTGCCTGGAGTCAACAGGGGGGCCCAGATACGCAGTATTTT. The variable domain in full, with the rest retrieved from reference TRBV30 and TRBJ2-3, is SQTIHQWPATLVQPVGSPLSLECTVEGTSNPNLYWYRQAAGRGLQLLFYSVGIGQISSEVPQNLSASRPQDRQFILSSKKLLLSDSGFYLCAWSQQGGPDTQYFGPGTRLTVL.

The chain combines TRBV25-1 with TRBJ1-2; TRBD1 aligns across 9 bases. The germline CDR1 and CDR2 sequences are MGHDK and SYGVNS. Trimming took 6 bases from V and 8 from J; bases not matched to a gene: 13. This CDR3 is built from 15 residues. CDR3 in DNA: TGTGCCAGCAGCGAGGGGGGGACAGGGATGAACGGCTACACCTTC. It encodes CASSEGGTGMNGYTF.

In DNA, the CDR3 is TGCAGTGCTAGCGTCCGAGAGACCCAGTACTTC. This sequence encodes CSASVRETQYF. The chain links TRBV20-1 to TRBJ2-5; D unclear. CDR3 length: 11 amino acids. Trimming left V 3 bases short and J 4 bases short, with 6 bases between. Germline CDR1 and CDR2: DFQATT and SNEGSKA (reference sequence).

The J gene is TRBJ2-7, the V gene TRBV9, with 7 positions matching TRBD1. The CDR3 extends over 15 amino acids. V was clipped by 4 bases and J by 0 bases; unmatched bases: 7. CDR1 and CDR2 from the germline V gene are SGDLS and YYNGEE. The chain's CDR3 is CASSPRGQSSYEQYF. As DNA, the CDR3 is TGTGCCAGCAGCCCACGGGGACAGTCCTCCTACGAGCAGTACTTC.

The V gene is TRBV7-2, the J gene TRBJ2-3; no clear D gene. The CDR3 has 13 amino acids. Trimming pared 3 bases from V and 6 bases from J, leaving 10 bases between. Germline CDR1 is SGHTA and CDR2 is FQGNSA. CDR3 residues: CASSFQSRDTQYF. Written as DNA, the CDR3 is TGTGCCAGCAGCTTCCAGTCGAGGGATACGCAGTATTTT.

This chain links TRBV6-2 or TRBV6-3 with TRBJ2-4; D ambiguous. The CDR3 contains 12 residues. Between the trimmed V and J ends, which lost 5 bases and 9 bases, there was a span of 11 bases. CDR1 MNHEY and CDR2 SVGEGT come from the germline V gene. Here the CDR3 DNA reads TGTGCCAGCAGTCGTGGGTTTGGCATTCAGTACTTC. It translates to CASSRGFGIQYF.

The chain joins TRBV9 to TRBJ2-2; 12 nucleotides agree with TRBD2. This CDR3 region has 17 residues. Germline V gene sequence: CDR1 SGDLS, CDR2 YYNGEE. V shed 4 bases, J shed 4 bases, and the junction held 8 bases outside the gene matches. CDR3 loop: CASSPGLAGIPTGELFF. In DNA, the CDR3 is TGTGCCAGCAGCCCCGGACTAGCGGGGATTCCCACCGGGGAGCTGTTTTTT.

The chain has TRBV28 and TRBJ2-7; no firm D call. Germline CDR1 is MDHEN and CDR2 is SYDVKM. V was clipped by 7 bases and J by 2 bases, with 12 bases between them. The CDR3 is 13 amino acids. Written as DNA, the CDR3 is TGTGCCAGCAATGGTATGATACCCTACGAGCAGTACTTC. Residues: CASNGMIPYEQYF.